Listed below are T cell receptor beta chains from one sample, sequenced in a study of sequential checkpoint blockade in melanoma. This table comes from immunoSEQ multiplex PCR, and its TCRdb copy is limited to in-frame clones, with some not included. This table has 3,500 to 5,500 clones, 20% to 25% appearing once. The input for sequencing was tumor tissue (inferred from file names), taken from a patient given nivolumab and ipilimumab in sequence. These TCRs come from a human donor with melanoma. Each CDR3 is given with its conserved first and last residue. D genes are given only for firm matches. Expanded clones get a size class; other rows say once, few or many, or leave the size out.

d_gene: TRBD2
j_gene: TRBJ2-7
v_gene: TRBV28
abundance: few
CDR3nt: TGTGCCAGCAGTGAGACGGGGGGGGACTCCTACGAGCAGTACTTC
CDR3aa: CASSETGGDSYEQYF

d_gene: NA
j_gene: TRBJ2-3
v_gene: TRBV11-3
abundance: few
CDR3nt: TGTGCCAGCAGCTTACCGAGACTAGGTAGCACAGATACGCAGTATTTT
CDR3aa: CASSLPRLGSTDTQYF

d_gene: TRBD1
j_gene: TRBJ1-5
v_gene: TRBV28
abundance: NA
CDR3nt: TGTGCCAGCAGTTTCTCGGACAGGCCCAAGGGGCCCCAGCATTTT
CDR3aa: CASSFSDRPKGPQHF

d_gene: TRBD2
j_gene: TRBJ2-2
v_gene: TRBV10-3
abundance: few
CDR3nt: TGTGCCATCAGTGAGTCGTCGGGGGGTCGAACCGGGGAGCTGTTTTTT
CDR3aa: CAISESSGGRTGELFF

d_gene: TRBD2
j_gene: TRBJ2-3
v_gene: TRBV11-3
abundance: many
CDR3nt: TGTGCCAGCAGCTCCCCGAGGGGACTAGCGGGGGGGCCTAGGGATACGCAGTATTTT
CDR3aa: CASSSPRGLAGGPRDTQYF

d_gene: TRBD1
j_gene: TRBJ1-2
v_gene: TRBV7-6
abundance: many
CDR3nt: TGTGCCAGCAGTGGCCGGGACAGCGCTAACTATGGCTACACCTTC
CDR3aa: CASSGRDSANYGYTF

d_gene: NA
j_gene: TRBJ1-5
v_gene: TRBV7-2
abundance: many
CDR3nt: TGTGCCAGCAGCTTAAAGGTGAATCAGCCCCAGCATTTT
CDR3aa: CASSLKVNQPQHF

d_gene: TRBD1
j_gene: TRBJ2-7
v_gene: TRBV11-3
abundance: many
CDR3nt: TGTGCCAGCAGCCGAATTGACAGGGGCAACGAGCAGTACTTC
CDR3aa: CASSRIDRGNEQYF

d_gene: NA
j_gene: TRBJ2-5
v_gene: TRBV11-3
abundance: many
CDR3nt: TGTGCCAGCAGCTTAGATCCAGGGAGGATGGAGACCCAGTACTTC
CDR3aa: CASSLDPGRMETQYF

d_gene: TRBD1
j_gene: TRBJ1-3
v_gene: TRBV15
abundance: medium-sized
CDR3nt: TGTGCCACCAGCAGTGGAGACAGGGGGTCTGGAAACACCATATATTTT
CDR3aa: CATSSGDRGSGNTIYF

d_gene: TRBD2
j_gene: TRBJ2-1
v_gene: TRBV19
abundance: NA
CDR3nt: TGTGCCAGTAGTATCGAGTCTAGCGGTCACAATGAGCAGTTCTTC
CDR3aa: CASSIESSGHNEQFF

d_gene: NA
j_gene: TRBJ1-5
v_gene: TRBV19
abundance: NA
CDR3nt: TGTGCCAGTAGTAACCCGACAGGTTATAGCAATCAGCCCCAGCATTTT
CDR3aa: CASSNPTGYSNQPQHF

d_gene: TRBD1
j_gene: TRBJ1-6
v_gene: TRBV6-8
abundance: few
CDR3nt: TGTGCCAGCAGTTCAGGGACAGTCTATAATTCACCCCTCCACTTT
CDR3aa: CASSSGTVYNSPLHF

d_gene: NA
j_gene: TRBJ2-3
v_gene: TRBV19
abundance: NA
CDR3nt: TGTGCCAGTAGTATAGATCGGGGAGAGCACTCTGCGCAGTATTTT
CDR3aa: CASSIDRGEHSAQYF

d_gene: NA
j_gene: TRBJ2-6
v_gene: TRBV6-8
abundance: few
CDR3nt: TGTGCCAGCACAGTCCTCTCTGGGGCCAACGTCCTGACTTTC
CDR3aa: CASTVLSGANVLTF

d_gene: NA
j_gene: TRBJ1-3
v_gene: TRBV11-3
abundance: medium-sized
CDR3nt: TGTGCCAGCAGCTTAAAGGGGAGGGGGTTACTCTCTGGAAACACCATATATTTT
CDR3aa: CASSLKGRGLLSGNTIYF

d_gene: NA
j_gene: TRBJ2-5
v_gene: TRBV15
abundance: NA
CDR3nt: TGTGCCACCAGCTCAGGGACAAACCAAGAGACCCAGTACTTC
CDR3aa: CATSSGTNQETQYF

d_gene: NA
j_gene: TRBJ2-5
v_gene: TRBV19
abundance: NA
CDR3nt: TGTGCCAGTAGTAAAGCTCGCCAAGAGACCCAGTACTTC
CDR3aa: CASSKARQETQYF

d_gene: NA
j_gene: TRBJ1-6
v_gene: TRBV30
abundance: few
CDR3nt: TGTGCCTGGAGTGCCCCCGTGGGGGGGGCCCTGTGGCCCCTCCACTTT
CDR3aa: CAWSAPVGGALWPLHF

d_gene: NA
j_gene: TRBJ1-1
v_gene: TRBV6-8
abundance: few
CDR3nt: TGTGCCAGCAGTTACTTCGACCGGAACACTGAAGCTTTCTTT
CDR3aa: CASSYFDRNTEAFF